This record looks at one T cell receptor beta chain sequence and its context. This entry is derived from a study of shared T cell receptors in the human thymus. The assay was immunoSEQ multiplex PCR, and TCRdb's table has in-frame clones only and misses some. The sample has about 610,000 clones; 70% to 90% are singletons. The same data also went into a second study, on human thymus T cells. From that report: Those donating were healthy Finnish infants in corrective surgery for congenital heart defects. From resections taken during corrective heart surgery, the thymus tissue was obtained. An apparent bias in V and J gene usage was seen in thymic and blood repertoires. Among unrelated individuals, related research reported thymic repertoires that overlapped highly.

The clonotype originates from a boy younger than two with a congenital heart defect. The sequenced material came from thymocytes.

CDR3 sequence (DNA): TGTGCCAGCGACAGGGTCGACAGGTTTCAAGAGACCCAGTACTTC. Protein sequence: CASDRVDRFQETQYF. The V gene is TRBV2, the J gene TRBJ2-5, with 7 positions matching TRBD1. The CDR3 loop spans 15 amino acids. Germline V lookup: CDR1 SNHLY, CDR2 FYNNEI. J lost 2 bases, V lost 8 bases, and 11 bases had no gene match.